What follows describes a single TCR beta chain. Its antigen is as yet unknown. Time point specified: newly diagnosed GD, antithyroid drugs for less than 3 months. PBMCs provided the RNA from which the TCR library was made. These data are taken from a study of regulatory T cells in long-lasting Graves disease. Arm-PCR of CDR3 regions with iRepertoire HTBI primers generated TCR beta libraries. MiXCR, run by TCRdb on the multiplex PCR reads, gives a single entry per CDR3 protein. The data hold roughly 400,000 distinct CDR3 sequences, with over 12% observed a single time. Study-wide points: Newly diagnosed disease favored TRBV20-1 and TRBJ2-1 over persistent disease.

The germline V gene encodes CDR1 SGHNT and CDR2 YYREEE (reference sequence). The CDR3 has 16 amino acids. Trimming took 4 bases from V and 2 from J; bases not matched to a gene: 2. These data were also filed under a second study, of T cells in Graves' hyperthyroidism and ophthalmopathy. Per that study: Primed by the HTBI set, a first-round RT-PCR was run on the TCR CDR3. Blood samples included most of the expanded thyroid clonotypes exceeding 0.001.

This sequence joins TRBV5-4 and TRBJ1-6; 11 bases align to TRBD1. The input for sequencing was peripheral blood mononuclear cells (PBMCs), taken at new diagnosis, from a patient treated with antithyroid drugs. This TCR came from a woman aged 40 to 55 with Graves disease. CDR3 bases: TGTGCCAGCAGCGGGACAGGGGGAACCTATAATTCACCCCTCCACTTT. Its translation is CASSGTGGTYNSPLHF. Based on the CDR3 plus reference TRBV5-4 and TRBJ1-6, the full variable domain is ETGVTQSPTHLIKTRGQQVTLRCSSQSGHNTVSWYQQALGQGPQFIFQYYREEENGRGNFPPRFSGLQFPNYSSELNVNALELDDSALYLCASSGTGGTYNSPLHFGNGTRLTVT.